Below, one T cell receptor (beta chain) is given with its context. Naive CD8 populations comprised CD45RO-negative cells positively selected for CCR7, excluding terminally differentiated effector memory CD45RA+ cells. The sample belongs to a study of shared clonotypes between healthy human individuals. The length of the CDR3 is 16 residues. The germline V gene has CDR1 MNHEY and CDR2 SMNVEV (reference sequence). The V end lost 5 bases, the J end lost 0 bases, and 15 bases lay between the germline ends. The table came from immunoSEQ multiplex PCR; TCRdb's copy has only in-frame clones and leaves some out. The profile shows roughly 2,000,000 clones, 85% to 95% of them singletons.

Source material: naive CD8+ T cells from PBMCs. The source of this sequence is a man aged 18 to 29 in good health. Some clones in this sample may be carry-over from other donors' samples. The V and J genes are TRBV27 and TRBJ2-3; D possibly corresponds to TRBD2 (6 bases). CDR3 in DNA: TGTGCCAGCAGTGTCTATGGCGGGGATAGCACAGATACGCAGTATTTT. Amino acids: CASSVYGGDSTDTQYF.